These 10 T cell receptor beta chains originate from one sample sequenced in a study of cytomegalovirus exposure and HLA in healthy donors. Repertoires were generated with immunoSEQ multiplex PCR, while TCRdb's copy carries only in-frame clones and drops some. This sample yields fewer than 400,000 clones, of which about nine tenths are seen a single time; 0.65% to 0.85% belongs to the top ten. The sequencing sample was made of PBMCs. The receptors derive from a woman aged 18-35 years in good health and CMV-seronegative.

The J gene is TRBJ2-5, the V gene TRBV25-1, with 7 bases matching TRBD1. CDR3 length: 18 residues. V shed 6 bases, J shed 5 bases, and the junction held 21 bases outside the gene matches. Germline V gene lookup returns CDR1 MGHDK and CDR2 SYGVNS. CDR3 in amino acids: CASRSGQKIVGLRETQYF. In nucleotides, the CDR3 is TGTGCCAGCAGGTCGGGACAGAAGATTGTTGGACTTAGGGAGACCCAGTACTTC. Combining the CDR3 with reference TRBV25-1 and TRBJ2-5 gives the whole variable domain EADIYQTPRYLVIGTGKKITLECSQTMGHDKMYWYQQDPGMELHLIHYSYGVNSTEKGDLSSESTVSRIRTEHFPLTLESARPSHTSQYLCASRSGQKIVGLRETQYFGPGTRLLVL.

The chain employs TRBV11-1 and TRBJ2-1; 7 bases line up with TRBD2. Losses at the gene ends were 1 base for V and 7 bases for J; bases not matched to a gene: 7. The CDR3 is 15 amino acids. CDR1 is SGHAT, CDR2 FQDESV, per germline (reference sequence). CDR3 protein: CASSLGLAAHNEQFF. The CDR3 bases are TGTGCCAGCAGCTTAGGGCTAGCGGCCCATAATGAGCAGTTCTTC. Looking up the rest from reference TRBV11-1 and TRBJ2-1 gives the full variable domain: EAEVAQSPRYKITEKSQAVAFWCDPISGHATLYWYRQILGQGPELLVQFQDESVVDDSQLPKDRFSAERLKGVDSTLKIQPAELGDSAMYLCASSLGLAAHNEQFFGPGTRLTVL.

The chain carries TRBV4-3 and TRBJ2-5; TRBD2 matches at 7 bases. The CDR3 is 14 residues long. In germline, CDR1 is LGHNA, CDR2 YSLEER. V was pared by 3 bases and J by 4 bases, with 5 bases of the junction left unmatched. Here the CDR3 reads CASSQVSSGETQYF. CDR3 nucleotides: TGCGCCAGCAGCCAGGTCTCTAGCGGAGAGACCCAGTACTTC.

The V call is TRBV5-1, the J call TRBJ2-1, with a tentative D call TRBD1 (6 bases). V was pared by 7 bases and J by 6 bases, with 17 bases between. This CDR3 has 14 residues. CDR1 is SGHRS, CDR2 YFSETQ, per germline. CDR3 coding DNA: TGCGCCAGCTCCGGGACACTGCCTACCAATGAGCAGTTCTTC. As protein: CASSGTLPTNEQFF.

The rearrangement uses TRBV6-5 and TRBJ1-1; TRBD1 matches at 8 bases. This CDR3 is 13 amino acids long. The V gene end was trimmed by 6 bases and the J gene end by 3 bases; junction bases not matched to a gene: 3. Per germline, CDR1 MNHEY and CDR2 SVGAGI. The CDR3 DNA reads as TGTGCCAGCAGCCAGGACAGGGACACTGAAGCTTTCTTT. It translates to CASSQDRDTEAFF.

The chain is built from TRBV6-5 and TRBJ2-7, with 8 bases lining up with TRBD2. Unmatched junction bases numbered 6, after V lost 9 bases and J lost 2 bases. The CDR3 runs 13 residues. Germline V gene lookup returns CDR1 MNHEY and CDR2 SVGAGI. CDR3 DNA: TGTGCCAGTCGTGCGACTAGCGCCTACGAGCAGTACTTC. Its protein product is CASRATSAYEQYF.

The V gene is TRBV2, the J gene TRBJ2-1; 7 nucleotides align to TRBD2. The germline V gene has CDR1 SNHLY and CDR2 FYNNEI. V lost 6 bases to trimming and J lost 6 bases; unmatched junction nucleotides: 8. The CDR3 is 14 amino acids. The DNA for the CDR3 is TGTGCCAGCAGGTACGGGCGGGAGTCCAATGAGCAGTTCTTC. Residues: CASRYGRESNEQFF.

This clone was seen only a few times. The chain has TRBV5-6 and TRBJ2-2; D might be TRBD2 (5 bases). CDR1 and CDR2 (germline): SGHDT, YYEEEE. Trimming shortened V by 1 base and J by 5 bases, and 15 bases separated the two germline ends. CDR3 length: 16 residues. The DNA for the CDR3 is TGTGCCAGCAGCTTGCCGGCGGGTCTGGGTACCGGGGAGCTGTTTTTT. Residues: CASSLPAGLGTGELFF. The whole variable domain, filled in from reference TRBV5-6 and TRBJ2-2, reads DAGVTQSPTHLIKTRGQQVTLRCSPKSGHDTVSWYQQALGQGPQFIFQYYEEEERQRGNFPDRFSGHQFPNYSSELNVNALLLGDSALYLCASSLPAGLGTGELFFGEGSRLTVL.

The chain couples TRBV4-1 to TRBJ1-5; 7 bases agree with TRBD1. Looked up from germline, CDR1 is MGHRA and CDR2 is YSYEKL. This CDR3 spans 15 amino acids. Losses at the gene ends were 0 bases for V and 6 bases for J; bases not matched to a gene: 5. The CDR3, as DNA: TGCGCCAGCAGCCAAGATTTAGGGGGCGGTCAGCCCCAGCATTTT. The encoded protein is CASSQDLGGGQPQHF.

This clone came up many times. The CDR3 here is CASSRGLAGVSYEQYF. The CDR3 bases are TGTGCCAGCAGCCGGGGCCTGGCGGGAGTGTCCTACGAGCAGTACTTC. The chain recombines TRBV9 with TRBJ2-7; 7 bases map to TRBD2. The CDR3 is 16 amino acids. Per germline, CDR1 SGDLS and CDR2 YYNGEE. J lost 1 base, V lost 4 bases, and 11 bases had no gene match.